Below, one TCR beta chain is given with its context. This clone's antigen is unknown. No per-base quality is available; no much larger clone lies one base away. This entry is derived from a study of blood T cells in healthy people across ages (dated by TCRdb to 2015 to 2017). For the study in its entirety: In model experiments, template switching captured roughly one uniquely barcoded TCR beta cDNA molecule for every two T cells. Age-related changes in TCR beta repertoire diversity were measured in the study by deep sequencing normalized with unique cDNA molecular identifiers. Donors were grouped into four age groups: young (average 16 years), middle-aged (approximately 41), aged (62) and long-lived (about 89). To avoid experimental bias, donors of different ages were randomly spread across the sequencing lanes. For two donors (one aged 18 to 29 and one aged 80 or older), the study analyzed two additional independent replicas of 1 million unique cDNA reads from the same blood draw. On the study overall, not on this receptor specifically: Observed TCR beta diversity per million T cells fell roughly linearly with age, and a significant reduction was already apparent by age approximately 41. Because profiling used bulk unsorted PBMCs, naive and antigen-experienced compartments could not be compared conclusively. Observed TCR beta diversity correlated strongly with the percentage of naive T cells measured by flow cytometry. Compared with the aged group, the long-lived group had more naive CD4+ T cells, fewer expanded clones and increased TCR diversity, suggesting age selection. Estimates of total diversity from one million sequenced T cells were regarded as lower bounds and underestimates. The CMV infection status of donors was not known, potentially confounding age-related changes in expanded clonotypes.

CDR1 is given as MNHNY and CDR2 as SVGAGI, both from the germline V gene (reference sequence). V gives up 0 bases and J gives up 1 base, and the segment between their germline ends measures 6 bases. Measured from the cysteine to the phenylalanine, the CDR3 is 15 residues long. This entry keeps only the CDR3 DNA: 45 bases, framed from base 1. Systemically healthy Caucasian individuals from Russia, 39 in total and aged 6 to 90 years, were included as donors. Ten milliliters of peripheral blood were drawn from each donor into EDTA-treated Vacutainer tubes. Ficoll-Paque density-gradient centrifugation was used to isolate PBMCs, with at least 6.5 million per sample. Trizol reagent was used to extract total RNA from PBMCs, with at least 5.5 micrograms per sample. For every donor, an aliquot of PBMCs went through flow cytometry to measure the percentages of naive CD45RAhigh/CD27high T cells. The library was generated by 5' RACE. Sequenced on an Illumina HiSeq 2500. A second PCR of about 6 to 11 cycles was performed with a sample-barcoded 5' primer and a J-beta primer mix. A unique molecular identifier was introduced onto each TCR beta cDNA molecule by a template-switch 5' adaptor carrying 12 random nucleotides. Each sample yielded at least 2.5 million CDR3-containing paired-end reads. First-strand cDNA synthesis was performed from all RNA using the Mint cDNA synthesis kit, with priming by a TRBC-specific oligonucleotide. Following uracil-DNA glycosylase treatment, all cDNA underwent a first 18-cycle PCR with the universal primers M1SS and BC2_uni_R. The published analysis was carried out like this. For normalization, 1 million high-quality reads, each with a distinct molecular identifier, were randomly selected from each sample. Reads sharing molecular identifiers were discarded rather than binned into consensus sequences. MiTCR, set to a Q25 quality threshold and the strictest error-elimination algorithm, was used for CDR3 identification, clonotype clustering and error correction. A nonparametric unseen species model with Euler transformation was used to estimate lower-bound total TCR beta diversity. TCRdb reprocessed the public reads (quality trimming at Q25 with fastp, clone calling with MiXCR) and kept in-frame beta chains. Entries are consolidated by CDR3 protein sequence, retaining the most common genes and DNA. The V and J calls follow TCRdb's processing rather than the paper's. The sample data list over 500,000 distinct CDR3 sequences, and under 65% of these were observed just once. Of the sample, roughly 12% is held by the ten largest clones.

The chain couples TRBV6-6 to TRBJ1-4; the D gene lacks a confident call. The source material was blood. This receptor was identified in an elderly woman in good health. The sequenced DNA is TGTGCCAGCAGTTACTCCAGGTTAACTAATGAAAAACTGTTTTTT. This is translated as CASSYSRLTNEKLFF.